This T cell receptor (beta chain) came from a study of cytomegalovirus exposure and HLA in healthy donors. Notes on the study in general: Altogether, 160 or so TCR beta chains were recorded as cytomegalovirus-associated. High sensitivity and specificity were reportedly achieved when the classifier diagnosed cytomegalovirus status.

As regards this clone: Its antigen is currently unknown.

This table comes from immunoSEQ multiplex PCR, and its TCRdb copy is limited to in-frame clones, with some not included. The sample yields about 130,000 clones, roughly 95% seen once. Trimming took off 5 bases at V and 9 bases at J, with 25 bases between the two ends. This CDR3 comprises 16 residues. The germline gives CDR1 LNHDA, CDR2 SQIVND (reference sequence). The sample was PBMCs. The chain uses TRBV19 and TRBJ2-5; possible D gene TRBD1, 7 bases. This sequence originates from a man between 18 and 29 years old in good health and CMV-seronegative. CDR3 DNA: TGTGCCAGTAGTCCCTCGACAGGGAGGTACTCTGTGGCCCAGTACTTC. This codes for CASSPSTGRYSVAQYF.